This T cell receptor (beta chain) was captured in a study of cytomegalovirus exposure and HLA in healthy donors. Use of 60 Vbeta and 13 Jbeta primers characterized the PCR. Sequencing used immunoSEQ multiplex PCR; TCRdb keeps in-frame clones, though not all of them. Among roughly 200,000 clones listed, 85% were seen once. In regard to this clone: The antigen remains undetermined.

Study-level results: There were some public TCRs occurring in many donors, but most TCR sequences were rare. According to the study, roughly 160 TCR beta chains were cytomegalovirus-associated. HLA alleles showed associations with 16,951 TCR beta sequences in a later analysis, at a 0.05 false discovery rate.

Germline CDR1 and CDR2: SGHTA and FQGNSA. Trimming at V came to 0 bases and at J to 1 base, leaving 3 bases not matched to a gene. This CDR3 comprises 17 residues. The sample comprised PBMCs. The genes are TRBV7-2 and TRBJ2-5; 12 bases agree with TRBD2. The clonotype was recovered from a woman between 50 and 59 years old in good health and CMV-seronegative. In nucleotides, the CDR3 is TGTGCCAGCAGCTTAGCCTTACTAGCGGGGGGCCAAGAGACCCAGTACTTC. Its protein product is CASSLALLAGGQETQYF.